The 2 T cell receptor beta chains listed next were all sequenced from one sample in a study of blood T cell repertoires in COVID-19. Assay used: immunoSEQ multiplex PCR; TCRdb lists only in-frame clones, some missing. Of 55,000 to 75,000 clones listed, about 80% are singletons. The sequenced material came from peripheral blood. These receptors all stem from a man older than 75 with COVID-19, enrolled during active disease.

The rearrangement joins TRBV7-2 to TRBJ1-2; D call uncertain. This CDR3 is 17 amino acids long. Trimming removed 4 bases at V and 0 bases at J, with 18 bases between. Per germline, CDR1 SGHTA and CDR2 FQGNSA. The CDR3: CASSSERVGGTNYGYTF. The CDR3 DNA sequence: TGTGCCAGCAGCTCAGAGAGGGTGGGAGGTACTAACTATGGCTACACCTTC.

This chain links TRBV11-3 with TRBJ1-1; tentatively, D is TRBD1 (5 bases). Germline CDR1 is SGHNT and CDR2 is YENEEA. V was cut by 3 bases and J by 4 bases, with 9 bases left in between. CDR3 length: 13 amino acids. The DNA of the CDR3 is TGTGCCAGCAGCTTGGAGGGGTCCACTGAAGCTTTCTTT. Its protein is CASSLEGSTEAFF.